This T cell receptor (beta chain) was recorded in a study of control samples from healthy donors and cancer patients. Sequencing was performed with immunoSEQ multiplex PCR; in TCRdb, only in-frame clones are kept and a portion is missing. This sample yields tens of thousands of clones, of which 80% to 95% are seen a single time; around 3.9% belongs to the top ten. Trimming removed 2 bases at V and 4 bases at J, with 10 bases between. Germline CDR1 ENHRY, CDR2 SYGVKD. The CDR3 contains 14 residues. This rearrangement joins TRBV10-3 to TRBJ2-3; possible D gene TRBD1, 5 bases. The clonotype comes from a woman between 50 and 59 years old in good health. Sequencing used blood. CDR3 sequence reads: CAISEPQGADTQYF. CDR3 DNA: TGTGCCATCAGTGAGCCCCAGGGTGCAGATACGCAGTATTTT.